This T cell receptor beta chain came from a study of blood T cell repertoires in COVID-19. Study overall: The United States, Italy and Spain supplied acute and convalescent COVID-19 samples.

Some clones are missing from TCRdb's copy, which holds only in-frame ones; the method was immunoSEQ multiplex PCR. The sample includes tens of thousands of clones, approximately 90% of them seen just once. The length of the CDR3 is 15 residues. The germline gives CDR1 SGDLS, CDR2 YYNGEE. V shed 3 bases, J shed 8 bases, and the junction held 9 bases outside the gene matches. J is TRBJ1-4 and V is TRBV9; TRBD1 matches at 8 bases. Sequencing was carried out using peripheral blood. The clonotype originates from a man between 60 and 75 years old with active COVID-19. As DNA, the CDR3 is TGTGCCAGCAGCGGAACCGGGACAGGAGGGGAAAAACTGTTTTTT. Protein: CASSGTGTGGEKLFF.